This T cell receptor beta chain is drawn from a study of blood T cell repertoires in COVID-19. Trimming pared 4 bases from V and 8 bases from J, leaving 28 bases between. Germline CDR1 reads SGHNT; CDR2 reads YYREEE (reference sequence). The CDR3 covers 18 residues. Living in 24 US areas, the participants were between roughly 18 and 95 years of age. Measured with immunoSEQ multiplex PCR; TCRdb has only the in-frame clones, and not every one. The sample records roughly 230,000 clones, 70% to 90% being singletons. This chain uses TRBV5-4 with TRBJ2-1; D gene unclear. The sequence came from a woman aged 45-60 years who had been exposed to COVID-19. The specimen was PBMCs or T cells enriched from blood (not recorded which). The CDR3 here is CASSALPTRGILVDEQFF. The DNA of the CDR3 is TGTGCCAGCAGCGCTCTACCGACCCGAGGAATATTAGTAGATGAGCAGTTCTTC.